Listed below are T cell receptor beta chains from one sample, sequenced in a study of blood T cell repertoires in COVID-19. The table came from immunoSEQ multiplex PCR; TCRdb's copy has only in-frame clones and leaves some out. The repertoire holds 180,000 or so clones, with about 91% as singletons. Sequencing was carried out using peripheral blood. The receptors here all came from a woman between 45 and 65 years old with acute or convalescent COVID-19. The conserved cysteine and the conserved F or W are not part of the CDR3 here.

J gene: TRBJ2-1; V gene: TRBV15; CDR3 protein: ATSRGAGGSYNEQF
J gene: TRBJ1-5; V gene: TRBV19; CDR3 protein: ASSTFQGVGNQPQH
J gene: TRBJ2-2; V gene: TRBV7-3; CDR3 protein: ASSSSSGVTGELF
J gene: TRBJ2-1; V gene: TRBV4-1; CDR3 protein: ASSQGLAGYNEQF
J gene: TRBJ2-3; V gene: TRBV6-5; CDR3 protein: ASRPLASTDTQY
J gene: TRBJ2-6; V gene: TRBV18; CDR3 protein: ASSPAGGRAPGANVLT
J gene: TRBJ1-1; V gene: TRBV4-1; CDR3 protein: ASSLMTGEAEAF
J gene: TRBJ2-7; V gene: TRBV6-5; CDR3 protein: ASSYSPGSYEQY
J gene: TRBJ1-5; V gene: TRBV10-2; CDR3 protein: ASSEWAGGSNQPQH
J gene: TRBJ1-1; V gene: TRBV12-3/TRBV12-4; CDR3 protein: ASSYRGDTEAF
J gene: TRBJ1-5; V gene: TRBV28; CDR3 protein: ASQTRGLGNQPQH
J gene: TRBJ2-7; V gene: TRBV18; CDR3 protein: ASSPIGGYGLAGEYEQY
J gene: TRBJ1-6; V gene: TRBV5-1; CDR3 protein: ASRQLVDYNSPLH
J gene: TRBJ1-5; V gene: TRBV6-2/TRBV6-3; CDR3 protein: ASSYPRDRNSNQPQH
J gene: TRBJ1-2; V gene: TRBV6-2/TRBV6-3; CDR3 protein: ASSDRLYGYT
J gene: TRBJ2-1; V gene: TRBV6-2/TRBV6-3; CDR3 protein: ASSYVAADNEQF
J gene: TRBJ2-5; V gene: TRBV7-2; CDR3 protein: ASSLGAQRPQY
J gene: TRBJ1-1; V gene: TRBV13; CDR3 protein: ASSLGTGVYTEAF
J gene: TRBJ1-5; V gene: TRBV6-6; CDR3 protein: ASRGDRDRQPQH
J gene: TRBJ2-7; V gene: TRBV7-7; CDR3 protein: ASSLRTGPQYEQY
J gene: TRBJ2-6; V gene: TRBV7-6; CDR3 protein: ASSTRQGKSSGANVLT
J gene: TRBJ2-1; V gene: TRBV7-2; CDR3 protein: ASSLATSGGYNEQF
J gene: TRBJ1-5; V gene: TRBV19; CDR3 protein: ATGEGFTQPQH
J gene: TRBJ1-2; V gene: TRBV4-3; CDR3 protein: ASSQEGAAVNGYT
J gene: TRBJ1-1; V gene: TRBV7-2; CDR3 protein: ASSYQGGTEAF
J gene: TRBJ2-5; V gene: TRBV7-8; CDR3 protein: ASSLGTGWAETQY
J gene: TRBJ2-2; V gene: TRBV7-8; CDR3 protein: ASSSRGSATGELF
J gene: TRBJ2-7; V gene: TRBV6-5; CDR3 protein: ASRGHEQY
J gene: TRBJ1-2; V gene: TRBV6-5; CDR3 protein: ASRRPGTGAGYT
J gene: TRBJ2-1; V gene: TRBV9; CDR3 protein: ASSVETGMDNEQF
J gene: TRBJ1-1; V gene: TRBV6-5; CDR3 protein: ASSLVRTGLNTEAF